This TCR beta chain was identified during a study of identical twins. Findings and caveats of the study: Cross-sectional statistical analysis, not tracking of the same donors, underpinned the conclusions.

This clonotype was detected a few times. The antigen remains unidentified. The V and J ends lost 5 bases and 1 base respectively, with 14 bases between them. The CDR3 is 15 residues long. Germline V gives CDR1 SGHKS, CDR2 YYEKEE (reference sequence). Template switching introduced a universal primer site, and the cDNA bore unique molecular identifiers. TCRdb analysed the 5' RACE reads with MiXCR anew, one entry per CDR3 protein. In the table there are just under 650,000 distinct CDR3 sequences, roughly 6.6% of which are singletons. Among all donors, each was a healthy Caucasian. These data were also filed under a second study, of yellow fever vaccine responses in identical twins.

The sequenced sample was PBMCs. V usage is TRBV5-5 and J usage is TRBJ2-3, with D possibly being TRBD1 or TRBD2 (6 bases each). The sequence was collected from a woman younger than 30 in good health. CDR3 in amino acids: CASRAGHKRTDTQYF. DNA for the CDR3: TGTGCCAGCAGGGCGGGACATAAACGCACAGATACGCAGTATTTT.